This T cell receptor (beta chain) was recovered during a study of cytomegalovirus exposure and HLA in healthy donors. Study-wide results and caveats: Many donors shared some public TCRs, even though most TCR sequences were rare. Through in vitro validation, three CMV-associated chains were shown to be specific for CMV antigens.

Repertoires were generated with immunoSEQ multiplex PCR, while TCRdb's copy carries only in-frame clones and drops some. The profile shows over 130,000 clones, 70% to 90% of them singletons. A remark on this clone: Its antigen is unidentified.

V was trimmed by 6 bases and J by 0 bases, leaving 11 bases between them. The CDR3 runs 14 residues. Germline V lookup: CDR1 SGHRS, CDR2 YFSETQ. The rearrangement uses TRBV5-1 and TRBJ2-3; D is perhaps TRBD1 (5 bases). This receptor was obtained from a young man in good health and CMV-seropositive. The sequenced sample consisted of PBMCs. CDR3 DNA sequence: TGCGCCAGCAAACGACAGACTAGCACAGATACGCAGTATTTT. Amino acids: CASKRQTSTDTQYF.